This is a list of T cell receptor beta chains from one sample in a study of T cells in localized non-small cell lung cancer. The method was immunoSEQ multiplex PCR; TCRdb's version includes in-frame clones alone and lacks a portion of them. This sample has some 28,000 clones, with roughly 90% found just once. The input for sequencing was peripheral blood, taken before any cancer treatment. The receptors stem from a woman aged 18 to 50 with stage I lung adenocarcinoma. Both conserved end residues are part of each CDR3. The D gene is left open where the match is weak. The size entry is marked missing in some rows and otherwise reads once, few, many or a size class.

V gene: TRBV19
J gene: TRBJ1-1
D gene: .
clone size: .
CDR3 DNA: TGTGCCAGTAGTATAGGGGGAGCACTAAACACTGAAGCTTTCTTT
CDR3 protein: CASSIGGALNTEAFF

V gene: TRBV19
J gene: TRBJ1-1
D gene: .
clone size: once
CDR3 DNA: TGTGCCAGTAGTATAAGTAGGGCGACTGAAGCTTTCTTT
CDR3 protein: CASSISRATEAFF

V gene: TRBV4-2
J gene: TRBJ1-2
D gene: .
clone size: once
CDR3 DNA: TGTGCCAGCAGCCAAGAGTTGGGAAGGGGGAACTATGGCTACACCTTC
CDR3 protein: CASSQELGRGNYGYTF

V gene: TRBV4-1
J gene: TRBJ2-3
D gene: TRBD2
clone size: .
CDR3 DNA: TGCGCCAGCAGCCAGATGACCTCCTTAGCGGGACTGCCTAGCACAGATACGCAGTATTTT
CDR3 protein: CASSQMTSLAGLPSTDTQYF

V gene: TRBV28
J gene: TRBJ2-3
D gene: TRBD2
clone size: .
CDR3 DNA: TGTGCCAGCAGCTTACTAGCGGGAGCAGATACGCAGTATTTT
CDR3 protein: CASSLLAGADTQYF

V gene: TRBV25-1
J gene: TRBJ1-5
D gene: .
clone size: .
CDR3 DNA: TGTGCCAGCTCCTCTACGGGTAATAGCAATCAGCCCCAGCATTTT
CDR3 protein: CASSSTGNSNQPQHF

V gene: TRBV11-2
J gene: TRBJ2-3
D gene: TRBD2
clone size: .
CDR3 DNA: TGTGCCAGCAGCTTAGGGGTAGCGGGGGAAGGGGGAGATACGCAGTATTTT
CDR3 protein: CASSLGVAGEGGDTQYF

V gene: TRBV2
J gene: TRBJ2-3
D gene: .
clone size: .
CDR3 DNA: TGTGCCAGCAATCCGTTCACCCCTGGAACCACAGATACGCAGTATTTT
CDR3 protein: CASNPFTPGTTDTQYF

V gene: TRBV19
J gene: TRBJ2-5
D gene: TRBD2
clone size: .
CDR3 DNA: TGTGCCAGTAGTGCCTCCGGGAGGGAGACCCAGTACTTC
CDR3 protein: CASSASGRETQYF

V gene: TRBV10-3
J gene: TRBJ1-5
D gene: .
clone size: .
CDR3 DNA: TGTGCCATCAGTGAGTCGAATCCAGGGGTTCAGCCCCAGCATTTT
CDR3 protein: CAISESNPGVQPQHF

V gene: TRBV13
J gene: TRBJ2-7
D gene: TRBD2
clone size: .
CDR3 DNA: TGTGCCAGCAGCTTGGGACTAGCGGACTCCTACGAGCAGTACTTC
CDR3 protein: CASSLGLADSYEQYF

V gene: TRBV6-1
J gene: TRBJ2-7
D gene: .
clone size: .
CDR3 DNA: TGTGCCAGCAGTTCAATGGGATCCCCGAACTACGAGCAGTACTTC
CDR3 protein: CASSSMGSPNYEQYF

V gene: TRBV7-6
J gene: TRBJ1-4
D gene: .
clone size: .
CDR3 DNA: TGTGCCAGCAGCTTGGGGGAGTGGGAAAAACTGTTTTTT
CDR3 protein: CASSLGEWEKLFF

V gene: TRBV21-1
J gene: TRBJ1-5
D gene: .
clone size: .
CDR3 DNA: TGTGCCAGCAGCAAAAGGAGGGTCCCTCAAAATCAGCCCCAGCATTTT
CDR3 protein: CASSKRRVPQNQPQHF

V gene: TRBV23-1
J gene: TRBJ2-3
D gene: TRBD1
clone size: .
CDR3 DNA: TGCGCCAGCAGTCTAGGGACAGAGAGCACAGATACGCAGTATTTT
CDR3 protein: CASSLGTESTDTQYF

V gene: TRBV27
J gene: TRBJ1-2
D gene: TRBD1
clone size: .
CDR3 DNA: TGTGCCAGCACTCGGACAGGGGAGGACTATGGCTACACCTTC
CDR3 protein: CASTRTGEDYGYTF

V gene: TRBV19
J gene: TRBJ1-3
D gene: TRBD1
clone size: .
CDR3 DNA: TGTGCCAGTACACAGGGGGTCTCTGGAAACACCATATATTTT
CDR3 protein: CASTQGVSGNTIYF

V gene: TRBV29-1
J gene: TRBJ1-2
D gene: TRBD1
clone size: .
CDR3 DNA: TGCAGCGTGAACAGACAGGGGGCAGGAAGATATGGCTACACCTTC
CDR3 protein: CSVNRQGAGRYGYTF

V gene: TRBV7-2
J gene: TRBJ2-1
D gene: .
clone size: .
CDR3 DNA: TGTGCCAGCAGCTCCTTCCTTTCCTACAATGAGCAGTTCTTC
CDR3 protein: CASSSFLSYNEQFF

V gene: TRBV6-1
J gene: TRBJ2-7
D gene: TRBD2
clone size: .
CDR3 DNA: TGTGCCAGCAGTGAAGCCCCGGGGGGAGCGGGAGCAATCTACGAGCAGTACTTC
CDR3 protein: CASSEAPGGAGAIYEQYF

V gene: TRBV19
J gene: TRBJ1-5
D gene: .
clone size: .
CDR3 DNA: TGTGCCAGTAGTATTTGGCCTGGGGGCAATCAGCCCCAGCATTTT
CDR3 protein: CASSIWPGGNQPQHF

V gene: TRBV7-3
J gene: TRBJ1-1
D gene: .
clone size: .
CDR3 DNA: TGTGCCAGCAGCGCAAGCTCATTGGTCCCCTCTAAGGATGAAGCTTTCTTT
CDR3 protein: CASSASSLVPSKDEAFF

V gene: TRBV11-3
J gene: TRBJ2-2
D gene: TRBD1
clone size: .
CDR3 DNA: TGTGCCAGCAGCACAGACCGTTTGGGACAGGGTAGCGGGGAGCTGTTTTTT
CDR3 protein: CASSTDRLGQGSGELFF

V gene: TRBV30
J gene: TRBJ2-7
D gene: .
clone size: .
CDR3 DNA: TGTGCCTGGAGTGATGGTGCGAGCTACGAGCAGTACTTC
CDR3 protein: CAWSDGASYEQYF

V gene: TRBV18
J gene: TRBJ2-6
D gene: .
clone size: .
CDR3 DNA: TGTGCCAGCTCAATTCCAGGTACCTGGTCTGGGGCCAACGTCCTGACTTTC
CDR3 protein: CASSIPGTWSGANVLTF

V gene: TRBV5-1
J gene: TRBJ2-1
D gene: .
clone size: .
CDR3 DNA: TGCGCCAGCAGCTTGGACGGGCATTCCTACAATGAGCAGTTCTTC
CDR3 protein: CASSLDGHSYNEQFF

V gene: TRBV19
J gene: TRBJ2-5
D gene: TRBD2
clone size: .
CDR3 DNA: TGTGCCAGTTCGGCGGGACTAGCGCCGCAGTACTTC
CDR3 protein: CASSAGLAPQYF

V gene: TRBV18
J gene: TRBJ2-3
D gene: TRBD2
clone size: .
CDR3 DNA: TGTGCCAGCTCATCATGGACTAGCGGGAGCACAGATACGCAGTATTTT
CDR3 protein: CASSSWTSGSTDTQYF

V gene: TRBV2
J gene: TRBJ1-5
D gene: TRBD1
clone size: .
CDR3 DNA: TGTGCCAGCAGCGTCCCAAAAGGGGGCGCGGGCTGGAATCAGCCCCAGCATTTT
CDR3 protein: CASSVPKGGAGWNQPQHF

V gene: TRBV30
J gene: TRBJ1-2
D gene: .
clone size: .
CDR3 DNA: TGTGCCTGGGGCAGGGCCGGCTACACCTTC
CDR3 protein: CAWGRAGYTF

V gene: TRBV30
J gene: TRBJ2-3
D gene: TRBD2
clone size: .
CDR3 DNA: TGTGCCTGGGGGACGGGACTAGCAGGAGATACGCAGTATTTT
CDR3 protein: CAWGTGLAGDTQYF

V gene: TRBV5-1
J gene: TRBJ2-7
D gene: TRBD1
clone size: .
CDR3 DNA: TGCGCCAGCACCGCCCGGACAGGTCGCGAGCAGTACTTC
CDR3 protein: CASTARTGREQYF

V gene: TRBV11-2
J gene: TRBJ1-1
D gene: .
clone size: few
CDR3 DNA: TGTGCCAGCAGCTCGAACATGAACACTGAAGCTTTCTTT
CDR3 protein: CASSSNMNTEAFF

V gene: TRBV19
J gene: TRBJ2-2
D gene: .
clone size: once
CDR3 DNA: TGTGCCAGTAGTCTGGGATTTATAAGTACGAACACCGGGGAGCTGTTTTTT
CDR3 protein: CASSLGFISTNTGELFF

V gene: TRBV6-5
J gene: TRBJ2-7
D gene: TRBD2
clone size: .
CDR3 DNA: TGTGCCAGCACCAGCGGGAGGAACGAGCAGTACTTC
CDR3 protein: CASTSGRNEQYF

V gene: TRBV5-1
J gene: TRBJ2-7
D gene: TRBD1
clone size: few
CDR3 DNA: TGCGCCAGCAGCATCGGGACAGGCGGGTACGAGCAGTACTTC
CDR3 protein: CASSIGTGGYEQYF

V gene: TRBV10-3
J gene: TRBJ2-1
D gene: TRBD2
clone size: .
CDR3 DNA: TGTGCCATCAGGAGGGAGGGCGCTGAGCAGTTCTTC
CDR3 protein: CAIRREGAEQFF

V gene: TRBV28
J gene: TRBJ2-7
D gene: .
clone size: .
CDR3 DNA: TGTGCCAGTTGGGACAGCGGGGCCTACGAGCAGTACTTC
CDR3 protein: CASWDSGAYEQYF

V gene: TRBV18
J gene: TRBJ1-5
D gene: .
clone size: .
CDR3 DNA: TGTGCCAGCTCACTCACCGGGACTCGGCCCCAGCATTTT
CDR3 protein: CASSLTGTRPQHF

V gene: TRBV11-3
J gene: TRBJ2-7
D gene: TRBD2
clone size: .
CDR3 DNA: TGTGCCAGCAGCTTAAGCGGGGCGGGAGTCCCCTACGAGCAGTACTTC
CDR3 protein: CASSLSGAGVPYEQYF

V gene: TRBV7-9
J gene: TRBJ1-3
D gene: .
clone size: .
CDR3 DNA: TGTGCCAGCAGCTCATCCTCGGCGGTCAGAAAGGAATATTTT
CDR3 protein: CASSSSSAVRKEYF

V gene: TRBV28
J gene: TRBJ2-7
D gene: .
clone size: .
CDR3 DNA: TGTGCCAGCAATTGGCAGTCGGGATACGAGCAGTACTTC
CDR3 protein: CASNWQSGYEQYF

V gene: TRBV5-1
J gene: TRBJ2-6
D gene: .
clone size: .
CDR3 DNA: TGCGCCAGCAGCTTGGGTTTCAGGTCTGGGGCCAACGTCCTGACTTTC
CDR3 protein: CASSLGFRSGANVLTF